This T cell receptor beta chain was sequenced during a study of shared clonotypes between healthy human individuals. Study conclusions and caveats: Non-shared clonotypes displayed generation probabilities falling below those of clonotypes present in all four donors. When naive CD4 clonotypes were compared across a handful of donors, roughly 4.9% were shared.

Note on this clone: The target antigen is unknown.

Trimming removed 6 bases at V and 1 base at J, with 15 bases between. CDR1 is MDHEN, CDR2 SYDVKM, per germline. This CDR3 region has 15 residues. Profiled with immunoSEQ multiplex PCR; TCRdb holds only in-frame clones, not every one. The data contain approximately 2,000,000 clones, 90% to 95% of them seen just once; the ten biggest clones take up approximately 1.7%. CD45RO negativity and positive selection for CCR7 defined naive CD8 cells, a population that excluded terminally differentiated effector memory CD45RA+ cells. The sequence derives from a man aged 18-30 years in good health. Some clones in this sample may be carry-over from other donors' samples. Sequencing used naive CD8+ T cells from PBMCs. The chain is built from TRBV28 and TRBJ1-1; D is unresolved. The CDR3 DNA sequence: TGTGCCAGCAGCAGTAAGACCAGACGGAACACTGAAGCTTTCTTT. This codes for CASSSKTRRNTEAFF. The full variable domain, with the rest looked up from reference TRBV28 and TRBJ1-1, is DVKVTQSSRYLVKRTGEKVFLECVQDMDHENMFWYRQDPGLGLRLIYFSYDVKMKEKGDIPEGYSVSREKKERFSLILESASTNQTSMYLCASSSKTRRNTEAFFGQGTRLTVV.